These 3 T cell receptor beta chains were sequenced from one sample in a study of blood T cell repertoires in COVID-19. Assay used: immunoSEQ multiplex PCR; TCRdb lists only in-frame clones, some missing. The sample contains 200,000 to 250,000 clones, approximately 88% of which appear only once. Sequenced input: peripheral blood. The receptors shown here come from a man aged 55 to 69 who had recovered from COVID-19.

The chain carries TRBV9 and TRBJ2-7; TRBD1 matches 8 bases. After removal of 7 bases from V and 3 bases from J, the junction contained 9 bases not matched to a gene. The CDR3 runs 14 residues. Germline CDR1 and CDR2: SGDLS and YYNGEE. CDR3: CASARTTGDYEQYF. DNA for the CDR3: TGTGCCAGCGCCCGTACGACAGGGGACTACGAGCAGTACTTC.

The chain combines TRBV6-2 or TRBV6-3 with TRBJ2-7, with a weak D call TRBD1 (6 bases). The germline gives CDR1 MNHEY, CDR2 SVGEGT. The CDR3 runs 16 residues. Trimming removed 2 bases from V and 2 bases from J, with 16 bases in between. The CDR3: CASSYSLGGRTYEQYF. The CDR3 DNA sequence: TGTGCCAGCAGTTACAGTCTTGGGGGCAGAACCTACGAGCAGTACTTC.

The chain joins TRBV4-2 to TRBJ2-7; tentatively, D is TRBD2 (5 bases). The CDR3 runs 14 residues. V shed 0 bases and J shed 4 bases, with 10 bases lying between them. Germline V gene sequence: CDR1 LGHNA, CDR2 YNFKEQ. CDR3 loop: CASSQDRRAYEQYF. As DNA, the CDR3 is TGTGCCAGCAGCCAAGATCGGCGGGCGTACGAGCAGTACTTC.